These T cell receptor beta chains were read from a single sample in a study of blood T cell repertoires in COVID-19. Sequenced by immunoSEQ multiplex PCR; TCRdb stores in-frame clones only, minus some. The sample shows fewer than 250,000 clones, 83% of them seen only once. The sample was PBMCs or T cells enriched from blood (not recorded which). The receptors come from a woman aged 40 to 50 who had been exposed to COVID-19. The CDR3 runs from the conserved cysteine through the conserved F or W.

v_call cdr3_aa
TRBV5-6 CASSLVRGTKAFF
TRBV7-2 CASSFHRGTEAFF
TRBV23-1 CASSQSWLSGPTGELFF
TRBV7-9 CASSVTGGPNYGYTF
TRBV6-5 CASSTTDTLTYEQYF
TRBV28 CASSLWLAGNNEQFF
TRBV5-1 CASSRVSSGGAQETQYF
TRBV5-5 CASNRVGGNEQYF
TRBV12-5 CASGLETVTQHF
TRBV6-5 CASSDRGYEQYF
TRBV5-4 CASTPPKPQRGNTIYF
TRBV29-1 CSAKGAGGEKLFF
TRBV14 CASSQNREKLFF
TRBV7-2 CASSPTGSNQPQHF
TRBV6-5 CASSFAGGNDHYGYTF
TRBV10-2 CASSEPGGGYEQYF
TRBV19 CASSQGNEKLFF
TRBV7-2 CASSPLDGQGRVRQFF
TRBV11-2 CASSLDRYSSGNTIYF
TRBV4-3 CASSQDTVSGETQYF
TRBV6-5 CATNPSRGVRYGYTF
TRBV28 CASSPREGGGDGETQYF
TRBV28 CASSSNQNQPQHF
TRBV18 CASSRDRENIQYF
TRBV3-1/TRBV3-2 CASSQAQGRTEAFF
TRBV6-2/TRBV6-3 CASSYTPGTSGVSDTQYF
TRBV6-5 CASSPSGTGEYEQYF
TRBV5-4 CASSLDPDYTGELFF
TRBV11-2 CASRGKRGGEETQYF
TRBV6-2/TRBV6-3 CASSRQGNTEAFF
TRBV4-1 CASSQDGLAGADNEQFF
TRBV2 CAIPAGSVYNEQFF
TRBV9 CASSARDFSGNTIYF
TRBV7-2 CASSSRLTPYEQYF
TRBV21-1 CASSPWDSQETQYF
TRBV3-1/TRBV3-2 CASSQGLAGGPTDTQYF
TRBV3-1/TRBV3-2 CASSPRPGTGFNTEAFF
TRBV7-7 CASSLDAAGGLETQYF
TRBV19 CATGQGDEKLFF
TRBV27 CASSLGQNTEAFF
TRBV6-4 CASSRGGDPNYGYTF
TRBV6-5 CASSRTSGYNEQFF
TRBV7-2 CASSRGQGARGYGYTF
TRBV11-2 CASSFGFSGNTIYF
TRBV30 CAWSVQPGQIFF
TRBV28 CASSIGDSNYGYTF
TRBV5-4 CASSFRAGLEAFEQFF